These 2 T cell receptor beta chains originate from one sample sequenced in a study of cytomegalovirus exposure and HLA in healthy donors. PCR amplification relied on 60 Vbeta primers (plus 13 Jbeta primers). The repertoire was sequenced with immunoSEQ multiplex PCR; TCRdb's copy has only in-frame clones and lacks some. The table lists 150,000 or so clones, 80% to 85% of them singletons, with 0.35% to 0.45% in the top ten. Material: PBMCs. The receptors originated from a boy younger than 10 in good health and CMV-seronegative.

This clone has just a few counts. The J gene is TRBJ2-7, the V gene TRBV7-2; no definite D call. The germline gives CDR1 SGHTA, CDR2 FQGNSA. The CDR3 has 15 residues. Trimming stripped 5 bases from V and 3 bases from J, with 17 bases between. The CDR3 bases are TGTGCCAGCAGCCCCAGTACTACATCCTTCTACGAGCAGTACTTC. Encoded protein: CASSPSTTSFYEQYF. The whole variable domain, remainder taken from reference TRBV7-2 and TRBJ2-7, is GAGVSQSPSNKVTEKGKDVELRCDPISGHTALYWYRQSLGQGLEFLIYFQGNSAPDKSGLPSDRFSAERTGGSVSTLTIQRTQQEDSAVYLCASSPSTTSFYEQYFGPGTRLTVT.

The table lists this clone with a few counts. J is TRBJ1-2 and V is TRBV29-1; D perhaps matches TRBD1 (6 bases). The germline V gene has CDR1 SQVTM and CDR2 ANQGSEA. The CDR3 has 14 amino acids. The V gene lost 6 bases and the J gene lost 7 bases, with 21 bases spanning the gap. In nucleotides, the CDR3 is TGCAGCGTGGGGATTCGGAGGGGGACTATTGGCTACACCTTC. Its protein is CSVGIRRGTIGYTF.